The T cell receptor (beta chain) under discussion was sequenced for a study of blood T cell repertoires in COVID-19. The V gene lost 2 bases and the J gene lost 2 bases, with 14 bases spanning the gap. Germline lookup yields CDR1 SGHDT and CDR2 YYEEEE. CDR3 length: 16 residues. In the original workflow: Reference gene primer amplification yielded estimated nucleated cell counts. Profiling relied on immunoSEQ multiplex PCR, and the TCRdb table lists in-frame clones only, not all of them. V and J calls and clone size come straight from that table; D and trimming were deduced from the DNA. The sample records 250,000 to 350,000 clones, around 83% being singletons.

This TCR was recovered from a woman aged 45-59 years with acute or convalescent COVID-19. The sample was peripheral blood. This chain joins TRBV5-6 and TRBJ1-3, with D perhaps TRBD1 (6 bases). The CDR3 nucleotides are TGTGCCAGCAGCTTCCCGGATGAGGGGGCTGGAAACACCATATATTTT. Translated, it gives CASSFPDEGAGNTIYF.